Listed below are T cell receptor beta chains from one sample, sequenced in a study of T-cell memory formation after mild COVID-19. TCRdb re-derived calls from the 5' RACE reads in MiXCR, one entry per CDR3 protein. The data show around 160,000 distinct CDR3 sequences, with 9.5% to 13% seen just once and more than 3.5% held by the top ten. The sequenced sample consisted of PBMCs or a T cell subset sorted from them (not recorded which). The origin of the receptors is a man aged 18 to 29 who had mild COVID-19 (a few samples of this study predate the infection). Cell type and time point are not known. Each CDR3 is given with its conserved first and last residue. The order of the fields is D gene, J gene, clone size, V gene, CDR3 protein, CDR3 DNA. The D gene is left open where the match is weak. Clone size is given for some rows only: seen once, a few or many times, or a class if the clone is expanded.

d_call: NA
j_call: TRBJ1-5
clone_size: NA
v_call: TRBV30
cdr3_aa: CAWRGLAQQPQHF
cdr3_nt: TGTGCCTGGAGGGGGTTGGCACAACAGCCCCAGCATTTT

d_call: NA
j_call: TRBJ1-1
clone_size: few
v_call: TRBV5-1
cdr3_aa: CASRTARWYTEAFF
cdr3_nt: TGCGCCAGCAGAACCGCCAGATGGTATACTGAAGCTTTCTTT

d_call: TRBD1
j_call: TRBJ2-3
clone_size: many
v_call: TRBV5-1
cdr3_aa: CASSWGTGATDTQYF
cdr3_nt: TGCGCCAGCAGCTGGGGGACAGGGGCCACAGATACGCAGTATTTT

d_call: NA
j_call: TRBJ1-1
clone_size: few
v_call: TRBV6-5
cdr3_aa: CASSRPGGGGNTEAFF
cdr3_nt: TGTGCCAGCAGTCGGCCAGGTGGTGGGGGGAACACTGAAGCTTTCTTT

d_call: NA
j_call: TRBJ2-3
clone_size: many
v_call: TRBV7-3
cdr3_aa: CASSPSMSTDTQYF
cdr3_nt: TGTGCCAGCAGCCCTTCGATGAGCACAGATACGCAGTATTTT

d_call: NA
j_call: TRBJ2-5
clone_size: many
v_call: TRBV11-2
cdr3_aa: CASSLPLSQETQYF
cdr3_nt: TGTGCCAGCAGCTTACCACTCTCCCAAGAGACCCAGTACTTC

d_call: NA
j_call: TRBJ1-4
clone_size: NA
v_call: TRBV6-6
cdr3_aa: CASFVLGANEKLFF
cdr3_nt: TGTGCCAGCTTTGTACTGGGAGCTAATGAAAAACTGTTTTTT

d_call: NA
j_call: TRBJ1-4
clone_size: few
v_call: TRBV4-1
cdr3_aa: CASRFGRGPEKLFF
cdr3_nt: TGCGCCAGCAGATTCGGCCGCGGTCCTGAAAAACTGTTTTTT

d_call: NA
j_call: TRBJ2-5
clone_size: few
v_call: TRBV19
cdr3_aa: CASSISVTHQETQYF
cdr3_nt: TGTGCCAGTAGTATTTCCGTGACTCACCAAGAGACCCAGTACTTC

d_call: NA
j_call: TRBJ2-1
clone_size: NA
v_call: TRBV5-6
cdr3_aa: CASSLVEGNEQFF
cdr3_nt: TGTGCCAGCAGCTTGGTTGAAGGGAATGAGCAGTTCTTC

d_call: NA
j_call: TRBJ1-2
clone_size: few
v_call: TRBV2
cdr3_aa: CASSEPRVNYGYTF
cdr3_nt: TGTGCCAGCAGTGAGCCGAGGGTGAACTATGGCTACACCTTC

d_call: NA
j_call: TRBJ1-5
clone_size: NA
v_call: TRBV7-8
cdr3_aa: CASSLKGATLWSNQPQHF
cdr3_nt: TGTGCCAGCAGCCTCAAAGGGGCGACGCTTTGGAGCAATCAGCCCCAGCATTTT

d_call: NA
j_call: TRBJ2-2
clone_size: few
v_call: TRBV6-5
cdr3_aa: CASTQGFTGELFF
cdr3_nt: TGTGCCAGCACCCAGGGGTTTACCGGGGAGCTGTTTTTT

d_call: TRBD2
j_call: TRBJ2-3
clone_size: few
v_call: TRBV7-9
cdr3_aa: CASTFSGGASDTQYF
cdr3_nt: TGTGCCAGCACCTTTAGCGGGGGGGCCTCAGATACGCAGTATTTT

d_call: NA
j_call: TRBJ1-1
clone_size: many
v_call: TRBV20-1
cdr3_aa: CSARVGGGVSTEAFF
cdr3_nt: TGCAGTGCTAGAGTAGGTGGGGGGGTGAGCACTGAAGCTTTCTTT

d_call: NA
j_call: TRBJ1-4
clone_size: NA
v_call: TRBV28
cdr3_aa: CASRSYEKLFF
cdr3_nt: TGTGCCAGCAGAAGTTACGAAAAACTGTTTTTT

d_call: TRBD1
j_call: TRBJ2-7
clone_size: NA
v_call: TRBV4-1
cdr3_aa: CASGPTGERYEQYF
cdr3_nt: TGCGCCAGCGGACCGACAGGGGAACGGTACGAGCAGTACTTC

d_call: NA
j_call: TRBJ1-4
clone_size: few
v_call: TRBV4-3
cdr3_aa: CASSQAGPEKLFF
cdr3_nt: TGCGCCAGCAGCCAGGCGGGACCCGAAAAACTGTTTTTT

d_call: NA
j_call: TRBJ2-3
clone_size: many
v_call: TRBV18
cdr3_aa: CASGTGSSLDTQYF
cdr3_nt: TGTGCCAGCGGGACGGGGAGCTCCTTGGATACGCAGTATTTT

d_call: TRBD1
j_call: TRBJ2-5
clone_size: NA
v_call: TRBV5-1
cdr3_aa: CASSLAGGGGQETQYF
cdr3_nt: TGCGCCAGCAGCTTGGCAGGGGGCGGAGGGCAAGAGACCCAGTACTTC

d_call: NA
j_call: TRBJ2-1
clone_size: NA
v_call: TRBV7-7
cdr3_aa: CASSPSYRDNEQFF
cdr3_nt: TGTGCTAGCAGCCCCTCCTACAGGGACAATGAGCAGTTCTTC

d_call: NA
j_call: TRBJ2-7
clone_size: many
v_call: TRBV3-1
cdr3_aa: CASSGPPLYEQYF
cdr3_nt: TGTGCCAGCAGCGGGCCGCCGCTCTACGAGCAGTACTTC

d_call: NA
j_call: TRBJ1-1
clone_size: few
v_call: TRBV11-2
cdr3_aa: CASRNMNTEAFF
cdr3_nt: TGTGCCAGCAGAAATATGAACACTGAAGCTTTCTTT

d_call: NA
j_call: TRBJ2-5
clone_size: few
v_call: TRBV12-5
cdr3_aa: CASGSDRVQETQYF
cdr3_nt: TGTGCTAGTGGTTCCGACCGGGTCCAAGAGACCCAGTACTTC

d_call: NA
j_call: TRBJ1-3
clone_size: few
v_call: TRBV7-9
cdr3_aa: CASSRRAYSGNTIYF
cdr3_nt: TGTGCCAGCAGCCGCCGGGCATACTCTGGAAACACCATATATTTT

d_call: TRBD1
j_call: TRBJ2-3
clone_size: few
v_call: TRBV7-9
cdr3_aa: CASSRILGQGTDTQYF
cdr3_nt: TGTGCCAGCAGCCGAATCCTGGGACAGGGCACAGATACGCAGTATTTT

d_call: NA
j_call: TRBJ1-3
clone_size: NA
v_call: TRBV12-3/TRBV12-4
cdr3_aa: CASGGFSGNTIYF
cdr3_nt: TGTGCCAGCGGGGGATTCAGTGGGAACACCATATATTTT

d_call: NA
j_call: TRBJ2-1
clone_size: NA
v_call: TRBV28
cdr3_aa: CASTLGAQYNEQFF
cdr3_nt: TGTGCCAGCACCCTCGGGGCCCAGTACAATGAGCAGTTCTTC

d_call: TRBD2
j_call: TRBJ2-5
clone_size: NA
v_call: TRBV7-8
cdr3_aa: CASRGSRGGPGETQYF
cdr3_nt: TGTGCCAGCAGGGGGTCGCGGGGGGGCCCCGGAGAGACCCAGTACTTC

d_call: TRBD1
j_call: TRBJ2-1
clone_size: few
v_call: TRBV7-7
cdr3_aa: CASSLQGSGEQFF
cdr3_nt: TGTGCTAGCAGCTTACAGGGGTCCGGTGAGCAGTTCTTC

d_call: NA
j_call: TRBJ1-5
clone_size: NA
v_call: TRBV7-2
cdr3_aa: CASSFEGGPWKHF
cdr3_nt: TGTGCCAGCAGCTTTGAAGGGGGGCCCTGGAAACATTTT

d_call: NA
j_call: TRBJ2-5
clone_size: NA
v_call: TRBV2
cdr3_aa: CVIRGPQETQYF
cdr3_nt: TGTGTCATCCGGGGACCGCAAGAGACCCAGTACTTC

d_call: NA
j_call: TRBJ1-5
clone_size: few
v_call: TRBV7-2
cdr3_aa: CASSSRDTYSNQPQHF
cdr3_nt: TGTGCCAGCAGCTCGAGGGACACCTATAGCAATCAGCCCCAGCATTTT

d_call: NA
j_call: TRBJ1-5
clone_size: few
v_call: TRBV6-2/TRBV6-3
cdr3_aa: CASSFMGFDQPQHF
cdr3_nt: TGTGCCAGCAGTTTTATGGGGTTCGACCAGCCCCAGCATTTT

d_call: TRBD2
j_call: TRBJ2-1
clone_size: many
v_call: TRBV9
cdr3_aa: CASSVDLGLANNEQFF
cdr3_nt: TGTGCCAGCAGCGTAGACTTGGGACTAGCTAATAATGAGCAGTTCTTC

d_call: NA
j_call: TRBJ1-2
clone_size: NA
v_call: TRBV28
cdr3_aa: CASSRGNGYTF
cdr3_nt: TGTGCCAGCAGTCGGGGAAATGGCTACACCTTC

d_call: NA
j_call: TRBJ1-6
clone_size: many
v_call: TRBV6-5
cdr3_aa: CASSTGGSPLHF
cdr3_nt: TGTGCCAGCAGTACGGGGGGCTCACCCCTCCACTTT

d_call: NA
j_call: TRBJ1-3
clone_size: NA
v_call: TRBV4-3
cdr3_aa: CASSQASARAAGNTIYF
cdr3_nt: TGCGCCAGCAGCCAAGCCTCCGCAAGGGCTGCGGGAAACACCATATATTTT

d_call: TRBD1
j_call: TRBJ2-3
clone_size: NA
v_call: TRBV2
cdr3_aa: CASVRPTGGRTDTQYF
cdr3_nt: TGTGCCAGCGTGCGACCTACAGGGGGAAGGACAGATACGCAGTATTTT